The sequence of this T cell receptor (beta chain) was determined in a study of shared clonotypes between healthy human individuals. Around 28,000 T cell genomes (about 280 ng DNA) went into each PBMC replicate. The repertoire was sequenced with immunoSEQ multiplex PCR; TCRdb's copy has only in-frame clones and lacks some. The data show about 450,000 clones, approximately 79% seen once. The clonotype comes from a woman aged 40 to 55 in good health. Some clones in this sample may be carry-over from other donors' samples. Sequences were obtained from PBMCs.

CDR3 in amino acids: CASSFALGGGETQYF. CDR3 DNA sequence: TGTGCCAGCAGTTTCGCCTTAGGGGGCGGGGAGACCCAGTACTTC. The V call is TRBV27, the J call TRBJ2-5, with 7 positions matching TRBD1. Losses at the gene ends were 3 bases for V and 5 bases for J; bases not matched to a gene: 9. This CDR3 spans 15 amino acids. Germline values: CDR1 MNHEY, CDR2 SMNVEV (reference sequence).